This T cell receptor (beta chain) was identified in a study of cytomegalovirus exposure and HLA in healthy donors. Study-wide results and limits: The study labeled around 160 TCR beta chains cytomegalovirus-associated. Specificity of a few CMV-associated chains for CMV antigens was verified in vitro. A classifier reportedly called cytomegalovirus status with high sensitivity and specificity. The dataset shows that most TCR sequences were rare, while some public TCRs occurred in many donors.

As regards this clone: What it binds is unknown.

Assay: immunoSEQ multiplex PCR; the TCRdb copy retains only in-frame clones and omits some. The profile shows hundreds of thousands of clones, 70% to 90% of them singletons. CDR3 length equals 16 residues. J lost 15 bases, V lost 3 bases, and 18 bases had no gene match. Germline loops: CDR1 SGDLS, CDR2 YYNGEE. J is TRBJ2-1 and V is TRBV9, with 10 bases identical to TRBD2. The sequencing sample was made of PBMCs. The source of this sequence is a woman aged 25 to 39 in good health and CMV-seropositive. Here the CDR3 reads CASSGRPGTSALGPFF. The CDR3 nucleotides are TGTGCCAGCAGCGGACGTCCCGGGACTAGCGCATTGGGCCCGTTCTTC.